This TCR beta chain emerged from a study of T cells in Graves' hyperthyroidism and ophthalmopathy. Looking at the study overall: Peripheral blood was obtained at initial diagnosis, preceding any treatment.

This clonotype showed up many times. J was trimmed by 5 bases and V by 7 bases; bases with no gene match: 10. This CDR3 contains 14 residues. Germline V gives CDR1 SNHLY, CDR2 FYNNEI. It was RNA transcripts that yielded the amplified TCR beta CDR3 regions. Initially, a first-round RT-PCR of the TCR CDR3 employed the HTBI primer set. TCRdb re-called the multiplex PCR reads with MiXCR, one entry per CDR3 protein. The table lists a few hundred thousand distinct CDR3 sequences, roughly 15% of them singletons. Exclusion of patients followed from uncontrolled infection, other autoimmune disease, pregnancy or lactation.

The sequence was obtained from a woman aged 40 to 49 with Graves' hyperthyroidism that later progressed to Graves' ophthalmopathy. J is TRBJ2-5 and V is TRBV2, with 7 bases matching TRBD1. The source material was blood. DNA for the CDR3: TGTGCCAGCATGGCGAACAGGGGCCGGGAGACCCAGTACTTC. Its translation is CASMANRGRETQYF.